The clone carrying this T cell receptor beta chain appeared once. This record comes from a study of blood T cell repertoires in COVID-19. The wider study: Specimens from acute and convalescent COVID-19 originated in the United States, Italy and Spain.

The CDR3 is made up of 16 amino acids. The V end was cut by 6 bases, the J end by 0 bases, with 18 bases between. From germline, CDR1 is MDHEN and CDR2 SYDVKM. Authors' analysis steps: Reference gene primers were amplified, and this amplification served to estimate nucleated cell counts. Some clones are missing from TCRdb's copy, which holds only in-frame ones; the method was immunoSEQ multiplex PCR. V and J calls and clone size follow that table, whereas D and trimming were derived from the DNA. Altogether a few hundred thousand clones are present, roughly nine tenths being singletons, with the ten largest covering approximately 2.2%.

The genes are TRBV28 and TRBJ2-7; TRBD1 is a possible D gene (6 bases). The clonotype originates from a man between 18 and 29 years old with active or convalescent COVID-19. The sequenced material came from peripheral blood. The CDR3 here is CASSGPRDTNSYEQYF. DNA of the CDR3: TGTGCCAGCAGCGGCCCCCGGGACACCAACTCCTACGAGCAGTACTTC. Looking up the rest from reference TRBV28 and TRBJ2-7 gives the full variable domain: DVKVTQSSRYLVKRTGEKVFLECVQDMDHENMFWYRQDPGLGLRLIYFSYDVKMKEKGDIPEGYSVSREKKERFSLILESASTNQTSMYLCASSGPRDTNSYEQYFGPGTRLTVT.